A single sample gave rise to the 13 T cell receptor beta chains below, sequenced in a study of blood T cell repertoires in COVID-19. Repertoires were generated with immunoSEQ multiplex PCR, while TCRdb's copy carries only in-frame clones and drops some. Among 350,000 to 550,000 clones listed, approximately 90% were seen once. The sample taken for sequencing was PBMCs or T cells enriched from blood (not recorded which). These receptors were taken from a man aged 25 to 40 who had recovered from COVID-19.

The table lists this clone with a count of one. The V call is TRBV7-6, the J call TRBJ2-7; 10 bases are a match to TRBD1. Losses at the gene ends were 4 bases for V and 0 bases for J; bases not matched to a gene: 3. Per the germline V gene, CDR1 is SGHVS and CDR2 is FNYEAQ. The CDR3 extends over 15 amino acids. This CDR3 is CASSYGQGVSYEQYF. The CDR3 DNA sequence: TGTGCCAGCAGCTACGGACAGGGGGTCTCCTACGAGCAGTACTTC.

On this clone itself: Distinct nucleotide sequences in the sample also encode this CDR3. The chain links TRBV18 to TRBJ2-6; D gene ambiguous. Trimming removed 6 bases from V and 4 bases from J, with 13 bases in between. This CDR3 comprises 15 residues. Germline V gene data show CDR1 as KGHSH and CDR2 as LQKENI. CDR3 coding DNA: TGTGCCAGCTCTCCTTCGGTAAGCGGGGCCAACGTCCTGACTTTC. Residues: CASSPSVSGANVLTF.

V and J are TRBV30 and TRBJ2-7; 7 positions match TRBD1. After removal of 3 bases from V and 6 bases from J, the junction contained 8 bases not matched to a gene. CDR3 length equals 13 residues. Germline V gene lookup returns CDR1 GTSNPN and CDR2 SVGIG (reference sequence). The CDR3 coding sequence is TGTGCCTGGAGGCGTCAGGGGGTCGGCGAGCAGTACTTC. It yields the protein CAWRRQGVGEQYF.

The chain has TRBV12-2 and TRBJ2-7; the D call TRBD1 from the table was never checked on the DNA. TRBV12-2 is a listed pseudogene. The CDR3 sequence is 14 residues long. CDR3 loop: CASRVPGQGADQYF. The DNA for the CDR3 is TGTGCAAGTCGCGTACCGGGACAGGGGGCCGATCAGTACTTC.

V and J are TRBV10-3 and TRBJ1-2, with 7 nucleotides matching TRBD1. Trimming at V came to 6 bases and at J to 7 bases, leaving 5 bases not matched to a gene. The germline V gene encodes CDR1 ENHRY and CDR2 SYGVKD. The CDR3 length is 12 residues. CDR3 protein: CAISLPGGGYTF. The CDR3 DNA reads TGTGCCATCAGCCTCCCAGGGGGTGGCTACACCTTC.

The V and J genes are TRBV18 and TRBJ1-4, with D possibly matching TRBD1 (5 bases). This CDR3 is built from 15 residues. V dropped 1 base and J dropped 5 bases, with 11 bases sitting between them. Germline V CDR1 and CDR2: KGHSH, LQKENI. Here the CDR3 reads CASSPQGQNNEKLFF. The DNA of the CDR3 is TGTGCCAGCTCACCACAGGGGCAGAACAATGAAAAACTGTTTTTT.

CDR3: CASSESESNTQYF. CDR3 nucleotides: TGCGCCAGCAGTGAGTCGGAGTCAAATACGCAGTATTTT. This rearrangement joins TRBV10-1 to TRBJ2-3; D is unclear. The CDR3 spans 13 residues. CDR1 WNHNN and CDR2 SYGVQD come from the germline V gene (reference sequence). Between the trimmed V and J ends, which lost 0 bases and 7 bases, there was a span of 8 bases.

This CDR3 is CATSTPPRGYTF. In DNA form, the CDR3 reads TGTGCCACCTCGACACCCCCCCGTGGCTACACCTTC. The chain uses TRBV12-3 or TRBV12-4 and TRBJ1-2; D is undetermined. V lost 10 bases to trimming and J lost 7 bases, with 16 bases between them. The CDR3 has 12 residues.

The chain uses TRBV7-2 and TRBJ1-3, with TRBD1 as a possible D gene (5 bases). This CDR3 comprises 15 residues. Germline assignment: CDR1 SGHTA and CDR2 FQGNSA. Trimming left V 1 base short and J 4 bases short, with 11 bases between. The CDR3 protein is CASSLVSGFGNTIYF. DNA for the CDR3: TGTGCCAGCAGCTTAGTTTCAGGGTTCGGAAACACCATATATTTT. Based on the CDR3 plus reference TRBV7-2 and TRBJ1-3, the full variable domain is GAGVSQSPSNKVTEKGKDVELRCDPISGHTALYWYRQSLGQGLEFLIYFQGNSAPDKSGLPSDRFSAERTGGSVSTLTIQRTQQEDSAVYLCASSLVSGFGNTIYFGEGSWLTVV.

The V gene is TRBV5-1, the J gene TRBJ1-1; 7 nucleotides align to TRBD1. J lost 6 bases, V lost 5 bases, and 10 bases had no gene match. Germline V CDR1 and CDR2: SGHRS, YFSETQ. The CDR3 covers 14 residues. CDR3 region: CASSTIQGESEAFF. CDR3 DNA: TGCGCCAGCAGTACAATCCAGGGGGAATCTGAAGCTTTCTTT.

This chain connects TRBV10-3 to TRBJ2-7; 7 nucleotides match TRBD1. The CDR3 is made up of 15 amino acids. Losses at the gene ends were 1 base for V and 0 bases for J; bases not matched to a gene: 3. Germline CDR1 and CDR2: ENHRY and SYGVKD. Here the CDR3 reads CAISELGTDSYEQYF. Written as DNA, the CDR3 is TGTGCCATCAGTGAGTTAGGGACAGACTCCTACGAGCAGTACTTC.

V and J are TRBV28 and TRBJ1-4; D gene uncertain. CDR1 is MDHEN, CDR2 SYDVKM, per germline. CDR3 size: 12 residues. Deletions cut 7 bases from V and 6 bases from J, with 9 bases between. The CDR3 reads CASMAPDEKLFF. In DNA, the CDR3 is TGTGCCAGCATGGCCCCCGATGAAAAACTGTTTTTT.

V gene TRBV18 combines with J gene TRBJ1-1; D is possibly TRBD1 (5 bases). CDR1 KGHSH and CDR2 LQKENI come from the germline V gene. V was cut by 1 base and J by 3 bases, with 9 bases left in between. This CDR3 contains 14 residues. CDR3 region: CASSPRTRDTEAFF. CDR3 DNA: TGTGCCAGCTCACCACGTACCAGGGACACTGAAGCTTTCTTT.